This passage covers 13 T cell receptor beta chains from one sample sequenced in a study of T cells in women clearing cervical HPV infection. Sequencing used immunoSEQ multiplex PCR; TCRdb keeps in-frame clones, though not all of them. This sample lists fewer than 30,000 clones; its ten largest clones have roughly 17%. Sequencing was done on a sample of blood buffy coat. These TCRs come from a woman between 18 and 75 years old with a cervical HPV16 infection that either progressed to CIN3+ or cleared (not recorded which).

With regard to this clone: The read ends 3 residues shy of where the CDR3 ends; the end is completed using the germline J gene. V and J are TRBV30 and TRBJ1-6; D unclear. The CDR3 is 15 amino acids. V dropped 0 bases and J dropped 5 bases, with 11 bases sitting between them. Germline assignment: CDR1 GTSNPN and CDR2 SVGIG (reference sequence). The CDR3 bases that were read are TGTGCCTGGAGTGTACGCGTCAAAAATAATTCACCC. It specifies CAWSVRVKNNSP. In full, the CDR3 reads CAWSVRVKNNSPLHF.

Concerning this clone: At one end the junction does not follow the germline gene, possibly because of a read error. With the read ending 3 residues before the CDR3 end, the germline J gene is used to fill in that end. The chain employs TRBV4-2 and TRBJ2-2, with D unclear. The length of the CDR3 is 16 residues. Germline lookup yields CDR1 LGHNA and CDR2 YNFKEQ. CDR3 residues: CASSQDPGGDTGELFF. The covered CDR3 bases are TGCGCCAGCAGCCAAGACCCAGGTGGCGACACCGGGGAG.

Details on this clone: The CDR3 end is not reached by the read, which stops 3 residues before it; the germline J gene fills it in. This chain uses TRBV14 with TRBJ2-1, with 7 positions matching TRBD2. The CDR3 is made up of 16 amino acids. V was pared by 2 bases and J by 0 bases, with 4 bases of the junction left unmatched. CDR1 and CDR2 from the germline V gene are SGHDN and FVKESK. CDR3 DNA (partial): TGTGCCAGCAGCCAATTGGGCGGGAGCTCCTACAATGAG. The encoded protein is CASSQLGGSSYNE. The whole CDR3 reads CASSQLGGSSYNEQFF.

For this clone: At one boundary the junction diverges from the germline segment, which might be a read error. The CDR3 end falls 3 residues outside the read, so it is completed with the germline J gene. The chain recombines TRBV4-2 with TRBJ2-2, with 8 bases fitting TRBD1. Germline-derived CDR1 and CDR2 are LGHNA and YNFKEQ. CDR3 size: 16 residues. The CDR3 sequence is CASSHAGTGNTGELFF. Incomplete CDR3 DNA: TGCGCCAGCAGCCACGCCGGGACAGGGAACACCGGGGAG.

For this clone: The sequenced fragment ends 3 residues before the CDR3 boundary, so the rest is inferred from the germline J gene. This sequence joins TRBV11-1 and TRBJ1-1, with D perhaps TRBD1 (6 bases). Trimming left V 3 bases short and J 5 bases short, with 10 bases between. Germline assignment: CDR1 SGHAT and CDR2 FQDESV (reference sequence). The CDR3 is made up of 13 amino acids. The CDR3 region is CASSFSQGTEAFF. CDR3 DNA (partial): TGTGCCAGCAGCTTCTCCCAGGGGACTGAA.

About this clone: The CDR3 extends 3 residues past the end of the read, so its final part is completed from the germline J gene. The V call is TRBV6-2 or TRBV6-3, the J call TRBJ2-1, with TRBD2 as a possible D gene (5 bases). This CDR3 is 15 amino acids long. Germline V gene lookup returns CDR1 MNHEY and CDR2 SVGEGT. V was shortened by 2 bases and J by 8 bases, with 16 bases between the two germline ends. The covered CDR3 bases are TGTGCCAGCAGTTACCCTCCAGAGCGGTACGATGAG. This codes for CASSYPPERYDE. The full CDR3 reads CASSYPPERYDEQFF.

Of note for this clone: Sequencing ends 3 residues short of the CDR3 end; the germline J gene provides the rest. The rearrangement links TRBV7-6 to TRBJ2-1; 9 nucleotides match TRBD2. The germline V gene encodes CDR1 SGHVS and CDR2 FNYEAQ. CDR3 length: 16 residues. Losses at the gene ends were 1 base for V and 8 bases for J; bases not matched to a gene: 9. The CDR3 sequence: CASSLGGGRAMDEQFF. The sequenced part of the CDR3 DNA is TGTGCCAGCAGCTTAGGAGGCGGGAGGGCCATGGATGAG.

In regard to this clone: The read finishes 3 residues shy of the CDR3 end, and the germline J gene is used to complete it. The V call is TRBV11-1, the J call TRBJ2-1; possible D gene TRBD1, 5 bases. Deletions cut 3 bases from V and 3 bases from J, with 12 bases between. CDR3 length: 15 amino acids. Germline V gene lookup returns CDR1 SGHAT and CDR2 FQDESV (reference sequence). The CDR3 protein is CASSLAITGYNEQFF. Partial CDR3 DNA: TGTGCCAGCAGCTTGGCAATTACAGGCTACAATGAG.

Concerning this clone: The read ends 3 residues early relative to the CDR3; the germline J gene fills the gap. J is TRBJ1-1 and V is TRBV29-1; 9 nucleotides agree with TRBD1. The junction had 10 bases not matched to a gene; V was cut back by 7 bases and J by 7 bases. CDR1 is SQVTM and CDR2 is ANQGSEA in the germline V gene. The CDR3 spans 13 residues. The CDR3 bases that were read are TGCAGCGCCCGACACAGGGGGCTGGTTGAA. Residues: CSARHRGLVE. The entire CDR3 sequence reads CSARHRGLVEAFF.

In the case of this clone: Its ends do not fully match the called genes, so a read error is possible. The read falls 3 residues short of the CDR3 end, and the missing part is taken from the germline J gene. This chain joins TRBV7-9 and TRBJ1-3, with no clear D. Germline loops: CDR1 SEHNR, CDR2 FQNEAQ (reference sequence). The CDR3 runs 15 residues. CDR3 loop: CASSLLPDSGNTIYF. The sequenced CDR3 bases are TGTGCCAGCAGCTTATTACCGGACTCTGGAAACACT.

A word on this clone: The read falls 3 residues short of the CDR3 end, and the missing part is taken from the germline J gene. This sequence joins TRBV20-1 and TRBJ2-5; D possibly corresponds to TRBD2 (6 bases). Trimming pared 3 bases from V and 4 bases from J, leaving 15 bases between. From germline, CDR1 is DFQATT and CDR2 SNEGSKA (reference sequence). The CDR3 sequence is 14 residues long. CDR3 sequence: CSASPTPGGETQYF. The sequenced part of the CDR3 DNA is TGCAGTGCTAGTCCGACCCCCGGGGGAGAGACC.

A remark on this clone: Coverage ceases 3 residues before the CDR3 finishes, and the germline J gene fills in the end. V is TRBV14 and J is TRBJ2-7; weak D call: TRBD1 (5 bases). The CDR3 is 17 residues long. The V end lost 1 base, the J end lost 3 bases, and 19 bases lay between the germline ends. Germline V gene sequence: CDR1 SGHDN, CDR2 FVKESK. The CDR3 spells CASSQAPRQWKNYEQYF. CDR3 DNA (partial): TGTGCCAGCAGCCAAGCCCCCCGACAGTGGAAGAACTACGAG.

CDR3 in amino acids: CASRGTGSQPQHF. The CDR3 DNA, read in part, is TGTGCCAGCAGGGGGACAGGGAGCCAGCCC. The V call is TRBV6-2 or TRBV6-3, the J call TRBJ1-5; 9 nucleotides align to TRBD1. The CDR3 extends 3 residues past the end of the read, so its final part is completed from the germline J gene. The junction had 4 bases not matched to a gene; V was cut back by 6 bases and J by 7 bases. The germline CDR1 and CDR2 sequences are MNHEY and SVGEGT. The CDR3 has 13 residues.